The 25 T cell receptor beta chains in this list originate from one sample, sequenced in a study of blood T cell repertoires in COVID-19. Profiled with immunoSEQ multiplex PCR; TCRdb holds only in-frame clones, not every one. The sample has 400,000 to 500,000 clones, roughly 90% seen once. Sequenced: peripheral blood. The receptors come from a woman in her twenties or thirties with active or convalescent COVID-19.

The CDR3 DNA follows: TGCGCCACGGGGACTAGTTCGGGTCGCCAGTTCTTC. The encoded protein is CATGTSSGRQFF. The rearrangement uses TRBV10-1 and TRBJ2-1, with 8 bases that match TRBD2. Germline-derived CDR1 and CDR2 are WNHNN and SYGVQD (reference sequence). Trimming removed 10 bases from V and 13 bases from J; junction bases left unmatched: 12. This CDR3 comprises 12 residues.

This chain uses TRBV28 with TRBJ1-2; 8 nucleotides match TRBD1. CDR1 is MDHEN, CDR2 SYDVKM, per germline. This CDR3 is 14 amino acids long. Trimming cost V 6 bases and J 10 bases; bases outside gene matches: 13. The CDR3 nucleotides are TGTGCCAGCAGCCGACAGGGGAGTGGGGGTGCCTACACCTTC. This sequence encodes CASSRQGSGGAYTF.

The chain couples TRBV3-1 (or the pseudogene TRBV3-2) to TRBJ2-7, with 7 bases matching TRBD1. Germline CDR1 reads LGHDT; CDR2 reads YNNKEL (reference sequence). Trimming took 1 base from V and 0 from J; bases not matched to a gene: 15. This CDR3 contains 19 residues. CDR3 DNA: TGTGCCAGCAGCCAAGTAACCGGGACAGAAGTGGGGAGCTCCTACGAGCAGTACTTC. Its translation is CASSQVTGTEVGSSYEQYF.

The chain carries TRBV2 and TRBJ1-1; 10 positions match TRBD1. The CDR3 is 16 amino acids. Per germline, CDR1 SNHLY and CDR2 FYNNEI. V trimming: 6 bases; J trimming: 4 bases; junction bases outside the gene matches: 11. The CDR3 loop reads CASRPKPGQGSTEAFF. CDR3 sequence (DNA): TGTGCCAGCAGACCAAAACCGGGACAGGGGTCCACTGAAGCTTTCTTT.

This chain connects TRBV9 to TRBJ1-3; D unclear. In germline, CDR1 is SGDLS, CDR2 YYNGEE. The V end was cut by 0 bases, the J end by 0 bases, with 7 bases between. This CDR3 is 15 amino acids long. Here the CDR3 reads CASSVDQYSGNTIYF. The CDR3 nucleotides are TGTGCCAGCAGCGTAGACCAGTACTCTGGAAACACCATATATTTT.

This clone was recorded once. The chain combines TRBV7-9 with TRBJ1-1; maybe TRBD1 (5 bases). The length of the CDR3 is 17 residues. V gave up 0 bases and J gave up 1 base, with 15 bases separating them. Germline V gene data show CDR1 as SEHNR and CDR2 as FQNEAQ (reference sequence). The CDR3 region is CASSLATSGWRNTEAFF. DNA for the CDR3: TGTGCCAGCAGCTTAGCGACCTCAGGGTGGCGGAACACTGAAGCTTTCTTT.

This chain connects TRBV10-3 to TRBJ2-3; 7 positions match TRBD2. J lost 6 bases, V lost 7 bases, and 4 bases had no gene match. Germline-derived CDR1 and CDR2 are ENHRY and SYGVKD. The CDR3 is 12 residues long. CDR3 loop: CAINAGADTQYF. CDR3 DNA: TGTGCCATCAATGCGGGAGCCGATACGCAGTATTTT.

The gene calls are TRBV30 and TRBJ2-7; TRBD2 matches at 7 bases. The CDR3 has 14 residues. J was trimmed by 0 bases and V by 5 bases; bases with no gene match: 7. Germline V lookup: CDR1 GTSNPN, CDR2 SVGIG (reference sequence). CDR3 protein: CAWGRDSSSYEQYF. In DNA, the CDR3 is TGTGCCTGGGGGAGGGACTCCAGCTCCTACGAGCAGTACTTC.

The V and J genes are TRBV5-1 and TRBJ2-3; D not certain. The V end lost 4 bases, the J end lost 8 bases, and 11 bases lay between the germline ends. The CDR3 is 12 residues long. Per the germline V gene, CDR1 is SGHRS and CDR2 is YFSETQ. The CDR3 sequence: CASSLELGTQYF. CDR3 nucleotides: TGCGCCAGCAGCCTGGAGCTAGGTACGCAGTATTTT. The full variable domain, in which reference TRBV5-1 and TRBJ2-3 provide the parts outside the CDR3, is KAGVTQTPRYLIKTRGQQVTLSCSPISGHRSVSWYQQTPGQGLQFLFEYFSETQRNKGNFPGRFSGRQFSNSRSEMNVSTLELGDSALYLCASSLELGTQYFGPGTRLTVL.

This clone was counted only a few times. V usage is TRBV2 and J usage is TRBJ1-3, with D hard to call. The CDR3 spans 18 residues. Germline-derived CDR1 and CDR2 are SNHLY and FYNNEI. V dropped 0 bases and J dropped 0 bases, with 15 bases sitting between them. CDR3 nucleotide sequence: TGTGCCAGCAGTGAAGCGCTTCAGGCCAGTCACTCTGGAAACACCATATATTTT. Protein: CASSEALQASHSGNTIYF.

This clone was observed a single time. The V gene is TRBV5-8, the J gene TRBJ1-4; D gene unclear. The germline CDR1 and CDR2 sequences are SGHTS and YDEGEE. With 4 bases removed from V and 8 bases from J, the gap between germline ends came to 12 bases. The CDR3 totals 13 residues. CDR3 nucleotides: TGTGCCAGCAGCGCCCTAGGGAGAGAAAAACTGTTTTTT. Protein: CASSALGREKLFF.

The V call is TRBV7-9, the J call TRBJ2-1, with D possibly matching TRBD1 (6 bases). Germline V lookup: CDR1 SEHNR, CDR2 FQNEAQ (reference sequence). CDR3 length: 13 residues. V was trimmed by 3 bases and J by 5 bases, leaving 8 bases between them. The CDR3 protein is CASSLDSHNEQFF. The CDR3, as DNA: TGTGCCAGCAGCTTGGACAGCCACAATGAGCAGTTCTTC.

V is TRBV27 and J is TRBJ1-6; 9 bases agree with TRBD1. V shed 1 base, J shed 4 bases, and the junction held 11 bases outside the gene matches. This CDR3 has 19 amino acids. CDR1 MNHEY and CDR2 SMNVEV come from the germline V gene (reference sequence). This CDR3 reads CASSLLGQGNGGYNSPLHF. DNA for the CDR3: TGTGCCAGCAGTTTATTGGGACAGGGAAACGGTGGATATAATTCACCCCTCCACTTT.

This clone was counted between two and nine times. The sample holds other DNA sequences that translate to the same CDR3. The chain links TRBV5-1 to TRBJ2-7; possible D gene TRBD2, 5 bases. The CDR3 has 14 amino acids. V was shortened by 4 bases and J by 0 bases, with 11 bases between the two germline ends. The germline V gene has CDR1 SGHRS and CDR2 YFSETQ. The CDR3 nucleotides read TGCGCCAGCAGCCCCGGACTTCTCTCCTACGAGCAGTACTTC. Translated: CASSPGLLSYEQYF.

The J gene is TRBJ2-1, the V gene TRBV18; D is ambiguous. There are 12 residues in the CDR3. Trimming cost V 1 base and J 8 bases, with 6 bases left between them. Germline V CDR1 and CDR2: KGHSH, LQKENI. The CDR3 nucleotides read TGTGCCAGCTCACCACAAGCTCATGAGCAGTTCTTC. Translated: CASSPQAHEQFF. The variable domain in full, with the rest retrieved from reference TRBV18 and TRBJ2-1, is NAGVMQNPRHLVRRRGQEARLRCSPMKGHSHVYWYRQLPEEGLKFMVYLQKENIIDESGMPKERFSAEFPKEGPSILRIQQVVRGDSAAYFCASSPQAHEQFFGPGTRLTVL.

This clone was recorded once. The V and J genes are TRBV5-6 and TRBJ1-6; maybe TRBD1 (6 bases). Trimming removed 2 bases from V and 12 bases from J, with 9 bases in between. In germline, CDR1 is SGHDT, CDR2 YYEEEE. The CDR3 spans 12 residues. The CDR3 sequence is CASSFTGLPLHF. For the CDR3, the DNA is TGTGCCAGCAGCTTTACAGGGTTACCCCTCCACTTT.

The table lists this clone with a few counts. The J gene is TRBJ2-7, the V gene TRBV5-1, with 8 positions matching TRBD1. The germline gives CDR1 SGHRS, CDR2 YFSETQ. This CDR3 contains 15 residues. V trimming: 0 bases; J trimming: 0 bases; junction bases outside the gene matches: 2. The chain's CDR3 is CASSLGQGASYEQYF. Written as DNA, the CDR3 is TGCGCCAGCAGCTTGGGGCAGGGGGCCTCCTACGAGCAGTACTTC. The whole variable domain, filled in from reference TRBV5-1 and TRBJ2-7, reads KAGVTQTPRYLIKTRGQQVTLSCSPISGHRSVSWYQQTPGQGLQFLFEYFSETQRNKGNFPGRFSGRQFSNSRSEMNVSTLELGDSALYLCASSLGQGASYEQYFGPGTRLTVT.

The chain carries TRBV27 and TRBJ1-6; D is ambiguous. Germline V gene lookup returns CDR1 MNHEY and CDR2 SMNVEV (reference sequence). The CDR3 runs 13 residues. Trimming left V 4 bases short and J 5 bases short, with 6 bases between. The CDR3 DNA follows: TGTGCCAGCAGTTACAATGATAATTCACCCCTCCACTTT. This gives the protein CASSYNDNSPLHF.

Of note for this clone: Other DNA sequences within the sample encode an identical CDR3. The genes are TRBV10-3 and TRBJ2-2; D might be TRBD1 (6 bases). CDR3 size: 12 residues. Germline lookup yields CDR1 ENHRY and CDR2 SYGVKD. The V end lost 4 bases, the J end lost 8 bases, and 8 bases lay between the germline ends. The CDR3 DNA reads TGTGCCATCAGTGGGACAGCTGGGGAGCTGTTTTTT. Protein product: CAISGTAGELFF.

The rearrangement links TRBV19 to TRBJ1-3; unclear D gene. The V and J ends lost 3 bases and 8 bases respectively, with 20 bases between them. The CDR3 spans 16 residues. Germline V CDR1 and CDR2: LNHDA, SQIVND (reference sequence). As DNA, the CDR3 is TGTGCCAGTAGTATTTTAGCCCGTCCTCTGGAAGACACCATATATTTT. Its protein product is CASSILARPLEDTIYF.

J is TRBJ2-7 and V is TRBV5-1; the D is unclear. V lost 0 bases and J lost 3, with 4 bases in between. CDR1 SGHRS and CDR2 YFSETQ come from the germline V gene. CDR3 length: 12 residues. The DNA of the CDR3 is TGCGCCAGCAGCTTGGGTAACTACGAGCAGTACTTC. It yields the protein CASSLGNYEQYF.

For this clone: Other DNA sequences in the sample encode the same CDR3. This chain connects TRBV18 to TRBJ2-7; 9 bases fit TRBD1. The CDR3 totals 14 residues. Germline loops: CDR1 KGHSH, CDR2 LQKENI. Trimming took 2 bases from V and 2 from J; bases not matched to a gene: 1. The CDR3 here is CASSPRDRAYEQYF. CDR3 nucleotide sequence: TGTGCCAGCTCACCAAGGGACAGGGCCTACGAGCAGTACTTC. Using reference TRBV18 and TRBJ2-7 for the parts outside the CDR3, the full variable domain is NAGVMQNPRHLVRRRGQEARLRCSPMKGHSHVYWYRQLPEEGLKFMVYLQKENIIDESGMPKERFSAEFPKEGPSILRIQQVVRGDSAAYFCASSPRDRAYEQYFGPGTRLTVT.

This chain connects TRBV6-2 or TRBV6-3 to TRBJ2-7; 8 nucleotides align to TRBD1. V gave up 5 bases and J gave up 2 bases; unmatched junction bases: 11. The CDR3 loop spans 16 amino acids. CDR1 is MNHEY and CDR2 is SVGEGT in the germline V gene. The CDR3 bases are TGTGCCAGCAGTGTCCTGGGACAGGAAGAAACCTACGAGCAGTACTTC. As protein: CASSVLGQEETYEQYF.

This chain connects TRBV9 to TRBJ1-1; 7 nucleotides agree with TRBD1. Trimming at V came to 2 bases and at J to 10 bases, leaving 20 bases not matched to a gene. CDR3 length: 17 residues. CDR1 is SGDLS, CDR2 YYNGEE, per germline. Here the CDR3 DNA reads TGTGCCAGCAGCGTCGATCAAGGACAGGCGATCGTAGGTGGAGCTTTCTTT. It codes for CASSVDQGQAIVGGAFF. Looking up the rest from reference TRBV9 and TRBJ1-1 gives the full variable domain: DSGVTQTPKHLITATGQRVTLRCSPRSGDLSVYWYQQSLDQGLQFLIQYYNGEERAKGNILERFSAQQFPDLHSELNLSSLELGDSALYFCASSVDQGQAIVGGAFFGQGTRLTVV.

This clone has only a few counts. CDR3 nucleotides: TGTGCCAGCAGGAGCGGGGACCCCCCCTACGAGCAGTACTTC. Its protein is CASRSGDPPYEQYF. The chain uses TRBV6-5 and TRBJ2-7; 7 nucleotides agree with TRBD2. The V gene's germline CDR1 is MNHEY and CDR2 SVGAGI. This CDR3 is 14 amino acids long. V lost 6 bases and J lost 2; bases outside the gene matches: 7.